One and the same sample provided the 10 T cell receptor beta chains below, sequenced in a study of neoadjuvant anti-PD-1 for oral cavity cancer. Assay: immunoSEQ multiplex PCR; the TCRdb copy retains only in-frame clones and omits some. This sample yields 60,000 to 75,000 clones, of which roughly 80% are seen a single time; just over 2.5% belongs to the top ten. The source was PBMCs, collected before nivolumab (anti-PD-1) treatment. The source is a person between 40 and 85 years old with oral cavity squamous cell carcinoma.

This clone was detected only once. J is TRBJ1-6 and V is TRBV9, with a possible D match to TRBD1 (6 bases). Between the trimmed V and J ends, which lost 0 bases and 7 bases, there was a span of 11 bases. Germline CDR1 reads SGDLS; CDR2 reads YYNGEE. The CDR3 extends over 15 amino acids. The CDR3: CASSVEGGKNSPLHF. Here the CDR3 DNA reads TGTGCCAGCAGCGTAGAGGGGGGCAAGAATTCACCCCTCCACTTT. Based on the CDR3 plus reference TRBV9 and TRBJ1-6, the full variable domain is DSGVTQTPKHLITATGQRVTLRCSPRSGDLSVYWYQQSLDQGLQFLIQYYNGEERAKGNILERFSAQQFPDLHSELNLSSLELGDSALYFCASSVEGGKNSPLHFGNGTRLTVT.

The CDR3 DNA follows: TGTGCCAGCTCACAACAGCCCTACAATGAGCAGTTCTTC. Protein sequence: CASSQQPYNEQFF. The V gene is TRBV18, the J gene TRBJ2-1; D call uncertain. Germline values: CDR1 KGHSH, CDR2 LQKENI. The V end was cut by 4 bases, the J end by 2 bases, with 6 bases between. This CDR3 spans 13 amino acids.

The chain combines TRBV28 with TRBJ1-2; TRBD1 matches at 9 bases. The CDR3 loop spans 17 amino acids. The junction had 14 bases not matched to a gene; V was cut back by 4 bases and J by 5 bases. Germline V gives CDR1 MDHEN, CDR2 SYDVKM. CDR3 sequence: CASSSGTGSAQFYGYTF. In DNA, the CDR3 is TGTGCCAGCAGTTCCGGGACAGGGTCTGCTCAGTTTTATGGCTACACCTTC.

The chain couples TRBV15 to TRBJ1-3; unclear D gene. V gave up 0 bases and J gave up 0 bases, with 6 bases separating them. Germline loops: CDR1 LNHNV, CDR2 YYDKDF (reference sequence). The CDR3 length is 15 residues. The CDR3 region is CATSRDMGSGNTIYF. The CDR3 bases are TGTGCCACCAGCAGAGATATGGGCTCTGGAAACACCATATATTTT.

V gene TRBV14 combines with J gene TRBJ1-2; no reliable D call. The CDR3 extends over 13 amino acids. Germline V gives CDR1 SGHDN, CDR2 FVKESK. V lost 3 bases and J 8 bases, leaving 13 bases between the germline ends. The CDR3 protein is CASSHDAVNGYTF. CDR3 nucleotides: TGTGCCAGCAGCCATGACGCTGTGAACGGCTACACCTTC.

This clone was detected only once. The chain recombines TRBV2 with TRBJ2-2; no clear D gene. This CDR3 spans 14 amino acids. From germline, CDR1 is SNHLY and CDR2 FYNNEI. V was pared by 1 base and J by 5 bases, with 8 bases between. The CDR3 loop reads CASSEVPRTGELFF. CDR3 bases: TGTGCCAGCAGTGAAGTCCCGAGGACCGGGGAGCTGTTTTTT.

This clone was observed once. The chain has TRBV4-1 and TRBJ2-3; either TRBD1 or TRBD2 may fit D (5 bases each). V was pared by 0 bases and J by 3 bases, with 10 bases between. The germline gives CDR1 MGHRA, CDR2 YSYEKL. CDR3 length equals 15 residues. CDR3 DNA sequence: TGCGCCAGCAGCCAAGAAATGGGGGTGACAGATACGCAGTATTTT. Amino acid sequence: CASSQEMGVTDTQYF.

The chain has TRBV2 and TRBJ1-2; TRBD1 matches at 8 bases. This CDR3 is 16 amino acids long. V was clipped by 4 bases and J by 8 bases; unmatched bases: 15. Germline CDR1 is SNHLY and CDR2 is FYNNEI. In DNA, the CDR3 is TGTGCCAGCAGTGTTAGAGGACAGGGCTCCTCGGGCGGCTACACCTTC. It yields the protein CASSVRGQGSSGGYTF.

The CDR3 loop reads CASSLQGEAVEAFF. The CDR3 DNA reads as TGTGCCAGCAGCCTGCAGGGGGAGGCGGTTGAAGCTTTCTTT. The chain carries TRBV4-2 and TRBJ1-1, with 7 bases matching TRBD1. V lost 4 bases to trimming and J lost 7 bases; unmatched junction nucleotides: 9. Germline CDR1 reads LGHNA; CDR2 reads YNFKEQ. The CDR3 is 14 residues long.

This clone was picked up one time. The chain uses TRBV18 and TRBJ2-5; 14 bases line up with TRBD2. The V gene's germline CDR1 is KGHSH and CDR2 LQKENI. The CDR3 covers 15 residues. Germline trimming cut 5 bases from V and 5 bases from J; bases unmatched to any gene: 4. The CDR3, as DNA: TGTGCCAGCTCATCGGGACTAGCGGGAGTGGAGACCCAGTACTTC. Protein sequence: CASSSGLAGVETQYF.